Below, one T cell receptor (beta chain) is given with its context. What it binds is not known. Deletions cut 0 bases from V and 6 bases from J, with 14 bases between. The CDR3 extends over 16 amino acids. Germline V CDR1 and CDR2: SGHTA, FQGNSA. Sequencing was performed with immunoSEQ multiplex PCR; in TCRdb, only in-frame clones are kept and a portion is missing. Altogether 60,000 to 75,000 clones are present, 89% being singletons, with the ten largest covering roughly 2.5%. The sample comes from a study of graft-versus-host responses after intestinal transplantation. The overall study: Induction with anti-thymocyte globulin, then tacrolimus and steroids for three to four years, was given to all recipients.

Study observations and caveats: GvH clones detected in recipient marrow included some appearing first in ileum or blood.

This chain uses TRBV7-2 with TRBJ2-2; weak D call: TRBD2 (6 bases). The sequences come from unstimulated CD8+ T cells sorted from spleen or lymph node cells, collected before intestinal transplant. This sequence was found in a human donor who received an intestinal transplant. The CDR3 is CASSLAGGTSPGELFF. In DNA form, the CDR3 reads TGTGCCAGCAGCTTAGCTGGGGGTACTAGCCCCGGGGAGCTGTTTTTT.